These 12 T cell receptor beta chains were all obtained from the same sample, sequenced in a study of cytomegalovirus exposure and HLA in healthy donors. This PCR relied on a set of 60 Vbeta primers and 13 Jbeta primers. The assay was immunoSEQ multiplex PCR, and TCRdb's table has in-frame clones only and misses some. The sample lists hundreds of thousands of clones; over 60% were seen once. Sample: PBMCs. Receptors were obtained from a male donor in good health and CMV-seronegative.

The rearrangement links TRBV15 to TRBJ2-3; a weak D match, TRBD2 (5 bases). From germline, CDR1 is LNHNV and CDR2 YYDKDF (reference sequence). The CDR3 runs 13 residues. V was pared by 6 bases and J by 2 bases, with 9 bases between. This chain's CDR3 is CATSPTITDTQYF. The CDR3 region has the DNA TGTGCCACCAGTCCGACTATCACAGATACGCAGTATTTT.

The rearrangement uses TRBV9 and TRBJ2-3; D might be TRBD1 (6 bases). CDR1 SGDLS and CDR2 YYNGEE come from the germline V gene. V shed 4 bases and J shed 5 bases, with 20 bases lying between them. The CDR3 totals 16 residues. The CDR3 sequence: CASSSPGQGVKDTQYF. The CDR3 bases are TGTGCCAGCAGCTCCCCGGGACAAGGGGTGAAAGATACGCAGTATTTT. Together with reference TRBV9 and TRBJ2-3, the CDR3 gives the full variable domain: DSGVTQTPKHLITATGQRVTLRCSPRSGDLSVYWYQQSLDQGLQFLIQYYNGEERAKGNILERFSAQQFPDLHSELNLSSLELGDSALYFCASSSPGQGVKDTQYFGPGTRLTVL.

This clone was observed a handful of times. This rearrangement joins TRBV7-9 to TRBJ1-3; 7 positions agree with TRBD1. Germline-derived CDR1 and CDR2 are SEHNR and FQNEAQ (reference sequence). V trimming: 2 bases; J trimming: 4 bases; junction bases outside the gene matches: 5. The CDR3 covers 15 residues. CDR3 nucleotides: TGTGCCAGCAGCTTAACCGGGACAGAAGGAAACACCATATATTTT. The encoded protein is CASSLTGTEGNTIYF.

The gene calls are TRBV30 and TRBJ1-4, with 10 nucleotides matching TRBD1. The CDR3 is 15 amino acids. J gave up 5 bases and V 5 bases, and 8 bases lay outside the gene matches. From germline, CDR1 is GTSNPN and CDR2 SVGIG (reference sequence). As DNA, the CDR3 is TGTGCCTGGGATTCGGGGGACAGGGGAAATGAAAAACTGTTTTTT. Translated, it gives CAWDSGDRGNEKLFF.

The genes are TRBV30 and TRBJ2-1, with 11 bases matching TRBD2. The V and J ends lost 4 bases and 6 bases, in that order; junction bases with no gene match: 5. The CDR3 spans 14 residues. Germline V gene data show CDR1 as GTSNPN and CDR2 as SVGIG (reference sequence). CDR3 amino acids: CAWIRLAGFNEQFF. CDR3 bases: TGTGCCTGGATCCGACTAGCGGGATTCAATGAGCAGTTCTTC.

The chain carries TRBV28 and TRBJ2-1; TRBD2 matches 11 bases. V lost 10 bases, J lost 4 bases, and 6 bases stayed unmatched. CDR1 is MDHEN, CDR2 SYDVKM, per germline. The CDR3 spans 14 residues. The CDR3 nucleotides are TGTGCCATCAATTTAGCGGGAGGGTACAATGAGCAGTTCTTC. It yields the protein CAINLAGGYNEQFF.

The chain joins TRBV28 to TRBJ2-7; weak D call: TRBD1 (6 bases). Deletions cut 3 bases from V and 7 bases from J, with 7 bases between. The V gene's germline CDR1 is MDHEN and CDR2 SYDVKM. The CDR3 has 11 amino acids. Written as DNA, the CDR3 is TGTGCCAGCAGTTTGGGGACAGAGCAGTACTTC. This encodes CASSLGTEQYF.

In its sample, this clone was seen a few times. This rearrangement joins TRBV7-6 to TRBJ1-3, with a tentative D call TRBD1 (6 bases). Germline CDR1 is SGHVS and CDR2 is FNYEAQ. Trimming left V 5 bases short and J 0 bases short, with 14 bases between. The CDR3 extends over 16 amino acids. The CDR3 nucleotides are TGTGCCAGCAGCCCTTGGGACACCAGCTCTGGAAACACCATATATTTT. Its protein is CASSPWDTSSGNTIYF.

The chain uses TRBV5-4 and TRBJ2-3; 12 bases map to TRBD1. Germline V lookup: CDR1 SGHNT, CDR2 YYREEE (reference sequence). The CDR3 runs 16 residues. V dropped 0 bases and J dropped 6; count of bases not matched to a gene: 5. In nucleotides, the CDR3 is TGTGCCAGCAGCTTGGGGGACAGGGGGCTTCTTGATACGCAGTATTTT. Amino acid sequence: CASSLGDRGLLDTQYF.

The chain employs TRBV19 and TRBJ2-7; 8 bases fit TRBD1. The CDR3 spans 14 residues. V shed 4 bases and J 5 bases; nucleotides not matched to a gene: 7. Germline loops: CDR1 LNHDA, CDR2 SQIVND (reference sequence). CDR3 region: CASSRKTGAHEQYF. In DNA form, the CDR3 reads TGTGCCAGTAGTAGGAAGACAGGGGCCCACGAGCAGTACTTC.

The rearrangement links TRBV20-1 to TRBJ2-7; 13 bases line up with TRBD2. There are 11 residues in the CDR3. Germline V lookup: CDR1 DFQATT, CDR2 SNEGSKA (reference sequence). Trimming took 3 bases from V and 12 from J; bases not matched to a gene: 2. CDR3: CSARTSGGPYF. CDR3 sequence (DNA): TGCAGTGCTAGGACTAGCGGGGGGCCGTACTTC.

CDR3 in DNA: TGTGCCAGCAGCGTAGAAACTAGCGGGAGGGTATCTTCGCAGTATTTT. Residues: CASSVETSGRVSSQYF. The chain employs TRBV9 and TRBJ2-3; 13 nucleotides match TRBD2. The CDR3 spans 16 residues. Germline CDR1 SGDLS, CDR2 YYNGEE. Unmatched junction bases numbered 8, after V lost 0 bases and J lost 10 bases.